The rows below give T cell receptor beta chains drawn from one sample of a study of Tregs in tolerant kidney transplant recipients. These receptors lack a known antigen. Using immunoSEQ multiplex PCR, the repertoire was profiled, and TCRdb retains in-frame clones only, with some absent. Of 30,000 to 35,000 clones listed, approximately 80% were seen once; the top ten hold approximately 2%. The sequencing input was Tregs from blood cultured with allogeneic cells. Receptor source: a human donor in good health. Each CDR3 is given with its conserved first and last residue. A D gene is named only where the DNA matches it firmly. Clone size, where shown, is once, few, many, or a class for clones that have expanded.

DNA: TGTGCCAGCAGCTTAGTTTCCTTAATCAGTTCACCCCTCCACTTT
CDR3: CASSLVSLISSPLHF
J: TRBJ1-6
size: once
D: NA
V: TRBV11-2

DNA: TGTGCCAGCACCCAGCTCTATGGCTACACCTTC
CDR3: CASTQLYGYTF
J: TRBJ1-2
size: NA
D: NA
V: TRBV6-5

DNA: TGTGCCAGCAGTCTACTGAATTCCCCCCTCCACTTT
CDR3: CASSLLNSPLHF
J: TRBJ1-6
size: NA
D: NA
V: TRBV6-1

DNA: TGTGCCAGCTCACCAGAGGGACCCCCAGCTAACTATGGCTACACCTTC
CDR3: CASSPEGPPANYGYTF
J: TRBJ1-2
size: NA
D: NA
V: TRBV18

DNA: TGTGCCAGCAGGCACAGGAGAATGAGCACTGAAGCTTTCTTT
CDR3: CASRHRRMSTEAFF
J: TRBJ1-1
size: NA
D: NA
V: TRBV27

DNA: TGCGCCAGCAGCCAAGGAATGTACGGGCCCCAGCATTTT
CDR3: CASSQGMYGPQHF
J: TRBJ1-5
size: NA
D: NA
V: TRBV4-3

DNA: TGTGCCAGCAGCTTAAATATTGGGAGAGAAAAACTGTTTTTT
CDR3: CASSLNIGREKLFF
J: TRBJ1-4
size: NA
D: NA
V: TRBV7-2

DNA: TGCGCCAGCAGCCAAGGGTTGCTAGCCTCCCTTGAGGCGAGAAATGAGCAGTTCTTC
CDR3: CASSQGLLASLEARNEQFF
J: TRBJ2-1
size: NA
D: NA
V: TRBV4-1

DNA: TGTGCCAGCAGCATGCTGTGGAGGGACGAGCAGTACTTC
CDR3: CASSMLWRDEQYF
J: TRBJ2-7
size: NA
D: NA
V: TRBV7-2

DNA: TGTGCCAGCAGTGGGTGGGGCGGCACTGAAGCTTTCTTT
CDR3: CASSGWGGTEAFF
J: TRBJ1-1
size: NA
D: NA
V: TRBV6-5

DNA: TGTGCCAGCAGTTCGACTAGCCAATTAGTGGAGACCCAGTACTTC
CDR3: CASSSTSQLVETQYF
J: TRBJ2-5
size: once
D: TRBD2
V: TRBV6-5

DNA: TGTGCCAGCAGCCCCCGCCCCTGGGGCACTGAAGCTTTCTTT
CDR3: CASSPRPWGTEAFF
J: TRBJ1-1
size: NA
D: NA
V: TRBV9

DNA: TGTGCCAGCAGTGACCATCCGGGACAGGGATATGAGCAGTTCTTC
CDR3: CASSDHPGQGYEQFF
J: TRBJ2-1
size: NA
D: TRBD1
V: TRBV9

DNA: TGTGCCTGGAAGTGGGGGGACTTCTATGGCTACACCTTC
CDR3: CAWKWGDFYGYTF
J: TRBJ1-2
size: NA
D: NA
V: TRBV30

DNA: TGTGCCAGCAGTCCTTTCGGCTTAGAGACCCAGTACTTC
CDR3: CASSPFGLETQYF
J: TRBJ2-5
size: NA
D: NA
V: TRBV2

DNA: TGTGCCAGCAGAAAGCGGTTCGGGACAGATACGCAGTATTTT
CDR3: CASRKRFGTDTQYF
J: TRBJ2-3
size: NA
D: NA
V: TRBV6-6

DNA: TGTGCCAGCAGCTTGGCGGCGGGATTGGCCACAGATACGCAGTATTTT
CDR3: CASSLAAGLATDTQYF
J: TRBJ2-3
size: NA
D: NA
V: TRBV5-4

DNA: TGTGCCGCGGCCCCAAGCGGGATAGGGTCAGATACGCAGTATTTT
CDR3: CAAAPSGIGSDTQYF
J: TRBJ2-3
size: few
D: TRBD2
V: TRBV6-5

DNA: TGTGCCAGCAGCCGGGCCGGGTACAATCAGCCCCAGCATTTT
CDR3: CASSRAGYNQPQHF
J: TRBJ1-5
size: NA
D: NA
V: TRBV6-6

DNA: TGTGCCAGCAGCCTTCGGGGAGCCGACTACGAGCAGTACTTC
CDR3: CASSLRGADYEQYF
J: TRBJ2-7
size: few
D: NA
V: TRBV5-5

DNA: TGTGCCAGCAGTTCCGGGTCCTACAATGAGCAGTTCTTC
CDR3: CASSSGSYNEQFF
J: TRBJ2-1
size: NA
D: NA
V: TRBV7-2

DNA: TGCGCCAGCAGCCCCCAGATGAACACTGAAGCTTTCTTT
CDR3: CASSPQMNTEAFF
J: TRBJ1-1
size: NA
D: NA
V: TRBV5-1

DNA: TGTGCCAGCAGCTTATCGTGGACTAGCGGGAGCAGGGGTGAGCAGTTCTTC
CDR3: CASSLSWTSGSRGEQFF
J: TRBJ2-1
size: NA
D: TRBD2
V: TRBV7-2

DNA: TGTGCCAGCAGCCCGGAGACTCCCTTTGCGGAAGTCTACGAGCAGTACTTC
CDR3: CASSPETPFAEVYEQYF
J: TRBJ2-7
size: NA
D: NA
V: TRBV5-5

DNA: TGTGCCAGCAGCTTATTGGGTGAGACCCAGTACTTC
CDR3: CASSLLGETQYF
J: TRBJ2-5
size: NA
D: NA
V: TRBV7-9

DNA: TGTGCCAGCAGCGAGGAGATCCAGGGTGTGAAGTTCTTC
CDR3: CASSEEIQGVKFF
J: TRBJ2-1
size: NA
D: NA
V: TRBV5-8

DNA: TGTGCCAGCAGCTTGATCGGGGGCCGGTCCTCTTATGGCTACACCTTC
CDR3: CASSLIGGRSSYGYTF
J: TRBJ1-2
size: NA
D: NA
V: TRBV5-6

DNA: TGCGCCAGCAGCTTCAGAGGTGAGCAGTTCTTC
CDR3: CASSFRGEQFF
J: TRBJ2-1
size: NA
D: NA
V: TRBV5-1

DNA: TGTGCCAGCAGCTTGTCAGGCTCCTACAATGAGCAGTTCTTC
CDR3: CASSLSGSYNEQFF
J: TRBJ2-1
size: NA
D: NA
V: TRBV11-3

DNA: TGCAGCGTCCGTCCGAGAGGGGGGGGTAGCTACGAGCAGTACTTC
CDR3: CSVRPRGGGSYEQYF
J: TRBJ2-7
size: NA
D: NA
V: TRBV29-1

DNA: TGTGCCAGCAGCCCCCGGCTCATCGTCGAGCAGTACTTC
CDR3: CASSPRLIVEQYF
J: TRBJ2-7
size: NA
D: NA
V: TRBV11-3

DNA: TGCGCCAGCAGCTTAGGACGGGTCCAAGAGACCCAGTACTTC
CDR3: CASSLGRVQETQYF
J: TRBJ2-5
size: NA
D: NA
V: TRBV5-1

DNA: TGTGCCAGCAGCGCTAGAAGTAGTTGGGTCAATGAGCAGTTCTTC
CDR3: CASSARSSWVNEQFF
J: TRBJ2-1
size: NA
D: NA
V: TRBV6-5

DNA: TGTGCCAGCAGCCAAGGTCAGTGGCGACAGGAGAACACCGGGGAGCTGTTTTTT
CDR3: CASSQGQWRQENTGELFF
J: TRBJ2-2
size: NA
D: NA
V: TRBV4-2

DNA: TGTGCCAGCAGTGGAGGTGGAGATGATACGCAGTATTTT
CDR3: CASSGGGDDTQYF
J: TRBJ2-3
size: NA
D: NA
V: TRBV5-8

DNA: TGCAGCGTTCAAACAGGAAAGAACTATGGCTACACCTTC
CDR3: CSVQTGKNYGYTF
J: TRBJ1-2
size: NA
D: NA
V: TRBV29-1

DNA: TGTGCCAGCAGCTTGGGACTAGCGGGAGTCACAGATACGCAGTATTTT
CDR3: CASSLGLAGVTDTQYF
J: TRBJ2-3
size: NA
D: TRBD2
V: TRBV11-3

DNA: TGCAGCGTATCGGACAGTACCTACGAGCAGTACTTC
CDR3: CSVSDSTYEQYF
J: TRBJ2-7
size: NA
D: NA
V: TRBV29-1

DNA: TGTGCCATCAGCCAGCCCGGTGGTATCAGGTCCTACGAGCAGTACTTC
CDR3: CAISQPGGIRSYEQYF
J: TRBJ2-7
size: NA
D: NA
V: TRBV10-3

DNA: TGCAGTGTGACCAGGGAAGGGGCTTTCTTT
CDR3: CSVTREGAFF
J: TRBJ1-1
size: NA
D: NA
V: TRBV20-1

DNA: TGCGCCAGCAGGGCGAGCGGGATATCAGATACGCAGTATTTT
CDR3: CASRASGISDTQYF
J: TRBJ2-3
size: NA
D: TRBD2
V: TRBV5-1

DNA: TGTGCCAGCAGTCGGGGGGAGAGGTACGAGCAGTACTTC
CDR3: CASSRGERYEQYF
J: TRBJ2-7
size: NA
D: TRBD2
V: TRBV27

DNA: TGTGCCAGCAGCCAGGGACTAGCGGGGTACGAGCAGTACTTC
CDR3: CASSQGLAGYEQYF
J: TRBJ2-7
size: once
D: TRBD2
V: TRBV5-4

DNA: TGCGCCAGCAGCCAAGGATTCGGGACAGGGTGGGAGACCCAGTACTTC
CDR3: CASSQGFGTGWETQYF
J: TRBJ2-5
size: NA
D: TRBD1
V: TRBV4-3

DNA: TGTGCCAGCAATGTGGGACTTACCGACAATGAGCAGTTCTTC
CDR3: CASNVGLTDNEQFF
J: TRBJ2-1
size: NA
D: NA
V: TRBV7-2

DNA: TGTGCCAGCTCACCACGAGGCACAGATACGCAGTATTTT
CDR3: CASSPRGTDTQYF
J: TRBJ2-3
size: NA
D: NA
V: TRBV18

DNA: TGTGCCATCAGTGGGGCGGAGAGGGGTACGGATACGCAGTATTTT
CDR3: CAISGAERGTDTQYF
J: TRBJ2-3
size: NA
D: NA
V: TRBV10-3

DNA: TGCAGTGCTAGTAGGTTTGGCTACACCTTC
CDR3: CSASRFGYTF
J: TRBJ1-2
size: NA
D: NA
V: TRBV20-1

DNA: TGTGCCAGCAGTTACAGGGGGTACTATAGCTACACCTTC
CDR3: CASSYRGYYSYTF
J: TRBJ1-2
size: NA
D: NA
V: TRBV6-5

DNA: TGTGCCAGCAGCTTAGATCCCTGGCAGAGAGGCTACACCTTC
CDR3: CASSLDPWQRGYTF
J: TRBJ1-2
size: NA
D: NA
V: TRBV11-2